The next 22 T cell receptor beta chains were all read from a single sample in a study of shared clonotypes between healthy human individuals. Only in-frame clones appear in the TCRdb table, and some are missing; sequencing was by immunoSEQ multiplex PCR. The sample shows about 180,000 clones, approximately 95% of them seen only once. Sequenced sample: naive CD4+ T cells sorted from blood. Subset reported: CD45RA+ positively selected. The receptors derive from a woman between 25 and 40 years old in good health.

The chain combines TRBV18 with TRBJ2-5; 8 bases are a match to TRBD2. The end of the DNA is better explained by TRBJ2-7, so the J call may be wrong. The CDR3 is made up of 15 amino acids. Per the germline V gene, CDR1 is KGHSH and CDR2 is LQKENI. CDR3 bases: TGTGCCAGCTCACCCTCAGCGGGAGTTAACTACGAGCAGTACTTC. Translated: CASSPSAGVNYEQYF.

CDR3 sequence (DNA): TGTGCCAGCAGACAGGGGATCGAGCAGTACTTC. Protein: CASRQGIEQYF. The chain links TRBV25-1 to TRBJ2-5, with 7 bases aligning to TRBD1. TRBJ2-7 matches the DNA end more closely, so the J call is doubtful. CDR3 length: 11 amino acids. The germline V gene has CDR1 MGHDK and CDR2 SYGVNS.

The gene calls are TRBV20-1 and TRBJ2-7; D call uncertain. V shed 5 bases and J shed 5 bases, with 7 bases lying between them. Germline values: CDR1 DFQATT, CDR2 SNEGSKA (reference sequence). The CDR3 is 10 amino acids. The CDR3: CSALVHEQYF. In nucleotides, the CDR3 is TGCAGTGCTCTGGTGCACGAGCAGTACTTC.

This clone has more than one count but fewer than ten. The chain uses TRBV5-5 and TRBJ2-7, with 11 bases identical to TRBD2. Per the germline V gene, CDR1 is SGHKS and CDR2 is YYEKEE (reference sequence). CDR3 size: 15 residues. V was clipped by 4 bases and J by 5 bases; unmatched bases: 8. CDR3 loop: CASSPDSGRAHEQYF. Written as DNA, the CDR3 is TGTGCCAGCAGCCCCGATAGCGGGAGGGCCCACGAGCAGTACTTC.

The J gene is TRBJ1-5, the V gene TRBV28; D gene uncertain. This CDR3 comprises 14 residues. Germline V gives CDR1 MDHEN, CDR2 SYDVKM. Trimming cost V 3 bases and J 0 bases, with 6 bases left between them. CDR3 in amino acids: CASSFHNSNQPQHF. CDR3 coding DNA: TGTGCCAGCAGTTTCCACAATAGCAATCAGCCCCAGCATTTT.

V usage is TRBV19 and J usage is TRBJ2-7; 9 bases line up with TRBD1. There are 16 residues in the CDR3. CDR1 LNHDA and CDR2 SQIVND come from the germline V gene (reference sequence). The trim removed 4 bases at V and 0 bases at J, leaving 7 bases unmatched. The CDR3 DNA sequence: TGTGCCAGTAGTAAACACCTGACAGGGGGCTCCTACGAGCAGTACTTC. The encoded protein is CASSKHLTGGSYEQYF.

The genes are TRBV6-5 and TRBJ2-7, with D uncertain. The CDR3 sequence is 12 residues long. Germline CDR1 reads MNHEY; CDR2 reads SVGAGI. V was pared by 6 bases and J by 5 bases, with 11 bases between. Here the CDR3 reads CASSRLAHEQYF. The CDR3 DNA follows: TGTGCCAGCAGCCGCTTGGCCCACGAGCAGTACTTC.

CDR3 region: CASSKDGVNQPQHF. The CDR3, as DNA: TGTGCCAGCAGCAAAGACGGGGTCAATCAGCCCCAGCATTTT. The rearrangement joins TRBV11-1 to TRBJ1-5, with D unresolved. The germline V and J ends were trimmed by 5 bases and 3 bases, with 11 bases remaining between them. The CDR3 extends over 14 amino acids. Germline assignment: CDR1 SGHAT and CDR2 FQDESV (reference sequence).

The chain recombines TRBV10-3 with TRBJ2-7; 9 nucleotides align to TRBD2. Germline CDR1 ENHRY, CDR2 SYGVKD. There are 14 residues in the CDR3. V lost 3 bases to trimming and J lost 2 bases; unmatched junction nucleotides: 2. CDR3 in DNA: TGTGCCATCAGTGACGCTAGCGGGGCCTACGAGCAGTACTTC. Protein: CAISDASGAYEQYF.

This clone was seen a single time. The chain employs TRBV9 and TRBJ2-5; 9 bases align to TRBD2. The J call may not be correct, given that the DNA end is closer to TRBJ2-7. The CDR3 extends over 16 amino acids. Germline V gene data show CDR1 as SGDLS and CDR2 as YYNGEE. CDR3 sequence reads: CASSPSRLAGSYEQYF. CDR3 DNA: TGTGCCAGCAGCCCTTCTAGGCTAGCGGGGTCCTACGAGCAGTACTTC.

CDR3 region: CASSQTGTSKNEQFF. Here the CDR3 DNA reads TGCGCCAGCAGTCAAACCGGGACTAGCAAGAATGAGCAGTTCTTC. This rearrangement joins TRBV5-1 to TRBJ2-1; 9 bases fit TRBD2. There are 15 residues in the CDR3. The trim removed 5 bases at V and 7 bases at J, leaving 10 bases unmatched. Germline CDR1 and CDR2: SGHRS and YFSETQ.

V gene TRBV7-9 combines with J gene TRBJ1-2; 10 bases map to TRBD1. CDR3 length: 14 residues. J was trimmed by 8 bases and V by 5 bases; bases with no gene match: 8. Germline lookup yields CDR1 SEHNR and CDR2 FQNEAQ (reference sequence). This chain's CDR3 is CASSPNRDRGGYTF. CDR3 coding DNA: TGTGCCAGCAGCCCTAACCGGGACAGGGGAGGCTACACCTTC.

This chain uses TRBV28 with TRBJ2-7, with no clear D. Trimming took off 5 bases at V and 4 bases at J, with 9 bases between the two ends. The CDR3 sequence is 12 residues long. In germline, CDR1 is MDHEN, CDR2 SYDVKM. CDR3 DNA sequence: TGTGCCAGCAGTGCAACTGGATACGAGCAGTACTTC. Translating gives CASSATGYEQYF. The full variable domain, completed using reference TRBV28 and TRBJ2-7, is DVKVTQSSRYLVKRTGEKVFLECVQDMDHENMFWYRQDPGLGLRLIYFSYDVKMKEKGDIPEGYSVSREKKERFSLILESASTNQTSMYLCASSATGYEQYFGPGTRLTVT.

The chain couples TRBV7-9 to TRBJ2-7, with 10 bases fitting TRBD1. The CDR3 has 17 amino acids. The V and J ends lost 0 bases and 3 bases, in that order; junction bases with no gene match: 8. Germline assignment: CDR1 SEHNR and CDR2 FQNEAQ (reference sequence). CDR3 sequence reads: CASSLASRTGGGYEQYF. CDR3 coding DNA: TGTGCCAGCAGCTTAGCGTCACGGACAGGGGGAGGCTACGAGCAGTACTTC.

V usage is TRBV10-3 and J usage is TRBJ2-5, with 8 bases matching TRBD1. The J call may be faulty, since TRBJ2-7 better matches the DNA end. The CDR3 spans 14 residues. Germline V CDR1 and CDR2: ENHRY, SYGVKD. The CDR3 is CAISSTGDTYEQYF. The CDR3 bases are TGTGCCATCAGCTCGACAGGGGACACCTACGAGCAGTACTTC.

The chain links TRBV13 to TRBJ2-1, with 14 positions matching TRBD2. Germline CDR1 reads PRHDT; CDR2 reads FYEKMQ (reference sequence). V was clipped by 5 bases and J by 1 base; unmatched bases: 4. The CDR3 runs 17 residues. Here the CDR3 DNA reads TGTGCCAGCAGCAAGCGACTAGCGGGAGGGTCCTACAATGAGCAGTTCTTC. Translating gives CASSKRLAGGSYNEQFF. Full variable domain (rest looked up from reference TRBV13 and TRBJ2-1): AAGVIQSPRHLIKEKRETATLKCYPIPRHDTVYWYQQGPGQDPQFLISFYEKMQSDKGSIPDRFSAQQFSDYHSELNMSSLELGDSALYFCASSKRLAGGSYNEQFFGPGTRLTVL.

This CDR3 reads CASSLGIGEQYF. For the CDR3, the DNA is TGTGCCAGCTCTTTGGGGATAGGGGAGCAGTACTTC. The chain couples TRBV18 to TRBJ2-7; D not resolved. Trimming removed 6 bases from V and 7 bases from J, with 13 bases in between. The CDR3 contains 12 residues. Germline assignment: CDR1 KGHSH and CDR2 LQKENI.

The genes are TRBV2 and TRBJ1-1; 10 bases line up with TRBD1. V shed 5 bases, J shed 4 bases, and the junction held 10 bases outside the gene matches. CDR3 size: 16 residues. The germline V gene encodes CDR1 SNHLY and CDR2 FYNNEI. CDR3 coding DNA: TGTGCCAGCAGTAACTCCGGGACAGGGGTGGTCACTGAAGCTTTCTTT. Translating gives CASSNSGTGVVTEAFF.

V is TRBV28 and J is TRBJ2-3; no definite D call. The CDR3 has 12 residues. Trimming removed 5 bases at V and 5 bases at J, with 8 bases between. The germline V gene encodes CDR1 MDHEN and CDR2 SYDVKM. The CDR3 loop reads CASSGTIDTQYF. The CDR3 DNA sequence: TGTGCCAGCAGTGGTACGATAGATACGCAGTATTTT. Complete variable domain (other parts from reference TRBV28 and TRBJ2-3): DVKVTQSSRYLVKRTGEKVFLECVQDMDHENMFWYRQDPGLGLRLIYFSYDVKMKEKGDIPEGYSVSREKKERFSLILESASTNQTSMYLCASSGTIDTQYFGPGTRLTVL.

CDR3 bases: TGTGCCAGCAGCAAAGCTGGAGGGCAGTACTTC. Translated: CASSKAGGQYF. The J gene is TRBJ2-7, the V gene TRBV21-1; the listed D gene, TRBD2, was not tested against the DNA. TRBV21-1 is a documented pseudogene. This CDR3 is built from 11 residues.

The chain recombines TRBV10-1 with TRBJ1-4; no definite D call. The CDR3 totals 14 residues. CDR1 and CDR2 (germline): WNHNN, SYGVQD (reference sequence). V was cut by 3 bases and J by 4 bases, with 9 bases left in between. The CDR3 is CASSESGHNEKLFF. Here the CDR3 DNA reads TGCGCCAGCAGTGAATCCGGTCATAATGAAAAACTGTTTTTT.

The CDR3 loop reads CASSGPGALAYEQYF. Here the CDR3 DNA reads TGTGCCAGCAGCGGGCCCGGGGCTTTAGCCTACGAGCAGTACTTC. The chain employs TRBV19 and TRBJ2-5; D might be TRBD2 (6 bases). The better agreement between TRBJ2-7 and the DNA end casts doubt on the J call. Germline CDR1 and CDR2: LNHDA and SQIVND (reference sequence). This CDR3 has 15 residues.